These T cell receptor beta chains were read from a single sample in a study of blood T cell repertoires in COVID-19. Sequenced by immunoSEQ multiplex PCR; TCRdb stores in-frame clones only, minus some. Among roughly 250,000 clones listed, roughly 90% were seen once. The specimen was peripheral blood. These receptors all come from a man aged 55 to 70 who had recovered from COVID-19. CDR3s include the opening cysteine and the closing phenylalanine or tryptophan. D genes are given only for firm matches. Expanded clones get a size class; other rows say once, few or many, or leave the size out.

j_call,cdr3_length,v_call,d_call,clone_size,cdr3_nt,cdr3_aa
TRBJ2-5,13,TRBV24-1,NA,few,TGTGCCACCAGCCGGGGGGCGGGGGAGACCCAGTACTTC,CATSRGAGETQYF
TRBJ2-2,15,TRBV5-1,NA,NA,TGCGCCAGCAGCTTGGAACGGGAGAACACCGGGGAGCTGTTTTTT,CASSLERENTGELFF
TRBJ2-1,13,TRBV7-9,NA,NA,TGTGCCAGCAGCTTTTCACTAGCCGATGAGCAGTTCTTC,CASSFSLADEQFF
TRBJ1-6,12,TRBV28,NA,NA,TGTGCCAGCAGTTTGAACGGGTTACCCCTCCACTTT,CASSLNGLPLHF
TRBJ1-4,15,TRBV27,NA,once,TGTGCCAGCAGGATGAAACAGGTGGGGGGTGAAAAACTGTTTTTT,CASRMKQVGGEKLFF
TRBJ2-4,13,TRBV5-1,NA,NA,TGCGCCAGCAGCTTGGGTGGGGGCCCCCCTCAGTACTTC,CASSLGGGPPQYF
TRBJ2-2,14,TRBV2,TRBD1,NA,TGTGCCTCCCAGACAGGGGGCGCAACCGGGGAGCTGTTTTTT,CASQTGGATGELFF
TRBJ2-2,13,TRBV30,NA,NA,TGTGCCTGGAGTGTATGGGGCGCCGGGGAGCTGTTTTTT,CAWSVWGAGELFF
TRBJ2-3,18,TRBV3-1/TRBV3-2,TRBD2,NA,TGTGCCAGCAGCCAAGGGACTAGCGGGGGGCCCGTTTCGGATACGCAGTATTTT,CASSQGTSGGPVSDTQYF
TRBJ2-5,17,TRBV7-7,TRBD2,NA,TGTGCCAGCAGCTTACCCTCTAGCGGGGGCGGGTCCGAGACCCAGTACTTC,CASSLPSSGGGSETQYF
TRBJ1-1,17,TRBV5-1,TRBD1,NA,TGCGCCAGCAGCTTGGTGGGGACAGGGGAAATGGGAACTGAAGCTTTCTTT,CASSLVGTGEMGTEAFF
TRBJ1-1,16,TRBV6-2/TRBV6-3,TRBD1,NA,TGTGCCAGCAGTTTAGAAAGGGGGCTAAGGAACACTGAAGCTTTCTTT,CASSLERGLRNTEAFF
TRBJ2-6,15,TRBV5-1,TRBD1,NA,TGCGCCAGCAGCTTTACAGGGGTTGGGGCCAACGTCCTGACTTTC,CASSFTGVGANVLTF